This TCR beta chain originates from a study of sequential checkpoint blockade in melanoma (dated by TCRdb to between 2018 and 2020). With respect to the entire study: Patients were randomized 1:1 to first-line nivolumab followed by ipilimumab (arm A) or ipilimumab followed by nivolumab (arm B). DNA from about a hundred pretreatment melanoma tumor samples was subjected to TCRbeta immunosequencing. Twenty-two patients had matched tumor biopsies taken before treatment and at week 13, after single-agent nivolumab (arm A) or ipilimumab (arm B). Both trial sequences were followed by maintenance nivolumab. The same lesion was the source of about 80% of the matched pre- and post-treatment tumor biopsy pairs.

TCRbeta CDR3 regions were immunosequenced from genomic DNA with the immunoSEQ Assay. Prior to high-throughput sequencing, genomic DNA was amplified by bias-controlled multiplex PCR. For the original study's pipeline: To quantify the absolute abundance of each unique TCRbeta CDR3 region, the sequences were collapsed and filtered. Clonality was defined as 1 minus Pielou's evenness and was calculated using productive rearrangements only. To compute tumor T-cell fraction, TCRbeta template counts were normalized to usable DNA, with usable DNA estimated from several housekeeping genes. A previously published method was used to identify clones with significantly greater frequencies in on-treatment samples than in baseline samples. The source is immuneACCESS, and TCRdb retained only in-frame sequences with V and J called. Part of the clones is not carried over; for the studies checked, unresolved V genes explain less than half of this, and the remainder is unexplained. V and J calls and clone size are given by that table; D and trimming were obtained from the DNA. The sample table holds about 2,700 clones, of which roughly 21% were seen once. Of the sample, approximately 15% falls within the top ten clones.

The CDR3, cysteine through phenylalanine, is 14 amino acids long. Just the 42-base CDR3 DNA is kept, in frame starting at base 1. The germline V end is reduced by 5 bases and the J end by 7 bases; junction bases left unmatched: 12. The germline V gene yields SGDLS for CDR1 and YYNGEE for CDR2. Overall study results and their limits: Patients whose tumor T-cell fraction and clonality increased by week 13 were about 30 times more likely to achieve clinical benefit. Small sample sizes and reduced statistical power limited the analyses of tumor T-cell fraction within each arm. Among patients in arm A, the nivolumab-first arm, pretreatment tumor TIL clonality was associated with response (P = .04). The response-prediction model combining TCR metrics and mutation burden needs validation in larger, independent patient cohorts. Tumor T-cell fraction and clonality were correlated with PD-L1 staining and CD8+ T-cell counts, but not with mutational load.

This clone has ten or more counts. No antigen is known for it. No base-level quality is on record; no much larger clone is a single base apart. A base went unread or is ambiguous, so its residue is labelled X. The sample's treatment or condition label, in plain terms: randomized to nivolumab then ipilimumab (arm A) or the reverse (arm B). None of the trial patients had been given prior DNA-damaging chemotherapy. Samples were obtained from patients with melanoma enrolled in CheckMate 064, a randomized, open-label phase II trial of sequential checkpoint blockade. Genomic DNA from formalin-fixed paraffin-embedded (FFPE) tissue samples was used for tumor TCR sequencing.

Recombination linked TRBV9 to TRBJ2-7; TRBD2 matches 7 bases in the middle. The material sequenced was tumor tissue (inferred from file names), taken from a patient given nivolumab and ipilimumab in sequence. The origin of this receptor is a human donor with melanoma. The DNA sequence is TGTGCCAGCAGTTCCGRGACTAGCCTCATGGAGCAGTACTTC. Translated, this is CASSSXTSLMEQYF.